This record looks at one T cell receptor (beta chain) sequence and its context. Its target is not known. Treatment defined: roughly 10-day PBMC culture with coronavirus spike peptide pools or control peptides (ViraFEST assay). Trimming removed 2 bases at V and 6 bases at J, with 10 bases between. The CDR3 contains 14 residues. Germline CDR1 is SGHAT and CDR2 is FQNNGV. The sample is drawn from a study of vaccination and CD4 T cells after COVID-19. Once obtained from cultured CD4+ T cells, the DNA was sequenced using the Oncomine TCR Beta short-read assay. In TCRdb, the PCR reads were re-called with MiXCR into one record per CDR3 protein. The data contain about 16,000 distinct CDR3 sequences, about 55% of them singletons.

The sequencing sample was made of CD4+ T cells from blood, cultured in vitro. This chain links TRBV11-2 with TRBJ2-2; D tentatively fits TRBD1 or TRBD2 (5 bases each). This TCR was recovered from a human donor who had recovered from COVID-19. The CDR3 loop reads CASSLQGVAGELFF. As DNA, the CDR3 is TGTGCCAGCAGCTTACAGGGAGTGGCCGGGGAGCTGTTTTTT.